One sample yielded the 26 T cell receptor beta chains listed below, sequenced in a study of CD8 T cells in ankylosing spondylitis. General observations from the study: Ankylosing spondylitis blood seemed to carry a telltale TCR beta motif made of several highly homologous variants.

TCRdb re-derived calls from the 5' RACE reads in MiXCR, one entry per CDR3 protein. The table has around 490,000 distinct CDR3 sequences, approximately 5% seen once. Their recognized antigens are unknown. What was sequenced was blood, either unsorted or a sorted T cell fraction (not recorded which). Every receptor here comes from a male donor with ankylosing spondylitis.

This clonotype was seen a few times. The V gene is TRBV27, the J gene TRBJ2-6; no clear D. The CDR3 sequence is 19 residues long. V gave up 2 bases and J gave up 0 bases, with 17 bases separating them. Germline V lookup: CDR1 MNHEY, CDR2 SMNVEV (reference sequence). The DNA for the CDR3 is TGTGCCAGCAGTTTAAGGTGGCAGTTACTATTCTCTGGGGCCAACGTCCTGACTTTC. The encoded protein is CASSLRWQLLFSGANVLTF.

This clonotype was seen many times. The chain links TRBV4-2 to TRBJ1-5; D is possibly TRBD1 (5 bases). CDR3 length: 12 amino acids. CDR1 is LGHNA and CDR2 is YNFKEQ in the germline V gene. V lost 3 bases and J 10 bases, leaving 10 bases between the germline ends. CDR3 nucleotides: TGTGCCAGCAGCCATGAGAGGGGACCCCAGCATTTT. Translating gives CASSHERGPQHF.

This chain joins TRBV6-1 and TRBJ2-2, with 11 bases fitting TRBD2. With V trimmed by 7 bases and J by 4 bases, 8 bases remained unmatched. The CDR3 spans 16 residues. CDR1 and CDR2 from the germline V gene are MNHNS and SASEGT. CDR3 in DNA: TGTGCCAGCAATAAACTAGCGGGAGCTAGCACCGGGGAGCTGTTTTTT. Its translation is CASNKLAGASTGELFF.

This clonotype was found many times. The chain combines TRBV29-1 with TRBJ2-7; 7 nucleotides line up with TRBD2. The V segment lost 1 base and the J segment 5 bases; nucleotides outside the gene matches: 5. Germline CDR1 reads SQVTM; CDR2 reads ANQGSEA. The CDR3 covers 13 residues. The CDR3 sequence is CSVEGGRGDEQYF. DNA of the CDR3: TGCAGCGTTGAAGGGGGGAGGGGCGACGAGCAGTACTTC.

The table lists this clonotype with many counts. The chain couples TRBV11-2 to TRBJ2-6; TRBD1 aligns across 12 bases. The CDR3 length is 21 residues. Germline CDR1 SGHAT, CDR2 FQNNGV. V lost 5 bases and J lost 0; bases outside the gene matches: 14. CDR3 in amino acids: CASSPRDRGLARISGANVLTF. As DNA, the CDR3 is TGTGCCAGCAGCCCAAGGGACAGGGGGCTAGCTAGGATCTCTGGGGCCAACGTCCTGACTTTC.

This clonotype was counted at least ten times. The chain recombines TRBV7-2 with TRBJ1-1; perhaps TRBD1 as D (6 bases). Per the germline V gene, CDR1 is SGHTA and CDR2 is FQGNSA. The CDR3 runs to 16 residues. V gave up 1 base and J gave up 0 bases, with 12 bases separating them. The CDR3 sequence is CASSLDRTVMNTEAFF. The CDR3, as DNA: TGTGCCAGCAGCTTAGATCGGACAGTGATGAACACTGAAGCTTTCTTT.

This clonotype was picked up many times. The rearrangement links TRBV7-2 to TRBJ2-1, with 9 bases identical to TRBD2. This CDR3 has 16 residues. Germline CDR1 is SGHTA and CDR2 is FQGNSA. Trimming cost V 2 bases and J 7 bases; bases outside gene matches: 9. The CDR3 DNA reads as TGTGCCAGCAGCTTATCTGCGGGGGGGCTAGGTAATGAGCAGTTCTTC. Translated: CASSLSAGGLGNEQFF.

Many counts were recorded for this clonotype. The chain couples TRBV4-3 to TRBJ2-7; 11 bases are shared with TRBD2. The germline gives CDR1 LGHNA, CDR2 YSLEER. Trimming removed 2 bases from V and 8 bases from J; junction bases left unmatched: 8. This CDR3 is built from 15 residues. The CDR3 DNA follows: TGCGCCAGCAGCCAAAGACTAGCGGGGCCGTCTAAGCAGTACTTC. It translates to CASSQRLAGPSKQYF.

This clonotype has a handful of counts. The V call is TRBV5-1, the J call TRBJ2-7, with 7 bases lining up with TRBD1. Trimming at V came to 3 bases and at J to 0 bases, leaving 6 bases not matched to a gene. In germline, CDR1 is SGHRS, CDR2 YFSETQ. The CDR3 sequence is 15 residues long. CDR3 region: CASSSRQGGSYEQYF. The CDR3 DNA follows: TGCGCCAGCAGCTCCCGACAGGGCGGCTCCTACGAGCAGTACTTC.

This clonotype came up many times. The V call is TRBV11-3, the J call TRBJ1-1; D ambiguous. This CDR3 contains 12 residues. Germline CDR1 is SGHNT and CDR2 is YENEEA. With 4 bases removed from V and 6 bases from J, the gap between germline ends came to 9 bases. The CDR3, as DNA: TGTGCCAGCAGCTACGGACCCTCTGAAGCTTTCTTT. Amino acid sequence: CASSYGPSEAFF.

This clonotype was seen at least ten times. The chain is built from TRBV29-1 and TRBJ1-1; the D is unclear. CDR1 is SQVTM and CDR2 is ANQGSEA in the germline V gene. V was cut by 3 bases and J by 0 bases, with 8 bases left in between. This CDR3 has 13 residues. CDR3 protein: CSVEDPVNTEAFF. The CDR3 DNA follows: TGCAGCGTTGAGGACCCGGTGAACACTGAAGCTTTCTTT.

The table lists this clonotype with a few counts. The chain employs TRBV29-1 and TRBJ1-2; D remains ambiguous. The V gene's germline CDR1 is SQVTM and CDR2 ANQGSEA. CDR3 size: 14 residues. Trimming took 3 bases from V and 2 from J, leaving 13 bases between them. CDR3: CSVDPTTENYGYTF. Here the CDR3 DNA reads TGCAGCGTTGACCCCACGACCGAGAACTATGGCTACACCTTC.

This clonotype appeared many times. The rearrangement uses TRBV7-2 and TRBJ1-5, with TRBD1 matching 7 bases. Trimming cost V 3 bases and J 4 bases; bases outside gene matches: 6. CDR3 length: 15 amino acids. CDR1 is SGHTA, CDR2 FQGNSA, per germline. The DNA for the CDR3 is TGTGCCAGCAGCTTTAGACAGGGAAGGAATCAGCCCCAGCATTTT. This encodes CASSFRQGRNQPQHF.

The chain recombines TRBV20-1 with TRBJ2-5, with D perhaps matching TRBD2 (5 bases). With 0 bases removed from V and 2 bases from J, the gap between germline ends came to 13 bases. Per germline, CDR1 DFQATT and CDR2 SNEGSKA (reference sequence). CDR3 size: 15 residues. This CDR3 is CSARDPARGQETQYF. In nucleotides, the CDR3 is TGCAGTGCTAGAGATCCGGCACGGGGTCAAGAGACCCAGTACTTC.

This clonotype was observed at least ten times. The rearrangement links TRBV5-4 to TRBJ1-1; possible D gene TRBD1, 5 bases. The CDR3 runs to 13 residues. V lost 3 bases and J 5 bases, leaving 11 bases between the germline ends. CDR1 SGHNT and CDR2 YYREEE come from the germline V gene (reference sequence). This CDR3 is CASSSAGRTEAFF. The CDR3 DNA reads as TGTGCCAGCAGCTCGGCAGGGAGGACTGAAGCTTTCTTT.

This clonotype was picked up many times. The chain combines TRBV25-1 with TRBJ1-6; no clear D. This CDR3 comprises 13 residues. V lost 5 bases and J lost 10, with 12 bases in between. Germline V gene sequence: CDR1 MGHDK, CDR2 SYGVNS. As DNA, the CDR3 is TGTGCCAGCAGTTATGGTGTTGGGTCACCCCTCCACTTT. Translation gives CASSYGVGSPLHF.

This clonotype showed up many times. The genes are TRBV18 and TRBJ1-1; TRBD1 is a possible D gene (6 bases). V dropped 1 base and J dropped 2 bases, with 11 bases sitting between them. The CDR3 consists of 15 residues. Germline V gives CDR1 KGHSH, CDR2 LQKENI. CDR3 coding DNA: TGTGCCAGCTCACCACAAGGACAGACTAACACTGAAGCTTTCTTT. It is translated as CASSPQGQTNTEAFF.

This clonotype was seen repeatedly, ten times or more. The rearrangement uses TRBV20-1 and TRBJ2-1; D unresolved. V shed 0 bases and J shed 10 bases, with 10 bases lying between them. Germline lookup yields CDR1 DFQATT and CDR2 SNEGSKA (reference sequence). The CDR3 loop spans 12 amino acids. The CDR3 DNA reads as TGCAGTGCTAGAGACAATCGGTACGAGCAGTTCTTC. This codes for CSARDNRYEQFF.

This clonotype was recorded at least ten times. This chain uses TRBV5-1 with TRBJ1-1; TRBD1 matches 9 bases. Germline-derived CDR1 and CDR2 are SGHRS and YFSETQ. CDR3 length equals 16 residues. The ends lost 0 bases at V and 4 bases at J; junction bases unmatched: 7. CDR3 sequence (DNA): TGCGCCAGCAGCTTGGTCGGACAGGGGTGGGGCACTGAAGCTTTCTTT. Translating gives CASSLVGQGWGTEAFF.

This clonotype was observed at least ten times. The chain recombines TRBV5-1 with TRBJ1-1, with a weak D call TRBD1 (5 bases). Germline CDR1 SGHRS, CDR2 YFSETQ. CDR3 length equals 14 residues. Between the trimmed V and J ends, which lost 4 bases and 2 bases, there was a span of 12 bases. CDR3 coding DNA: TGCGCCAGCAGCCCTTGGGGGGGTAACACTGAAGCTTTCTTT. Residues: CASSPWGGNTEAFF.

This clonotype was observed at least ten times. CDR3 coding DNA: TGCAGTGCTAGAGCCCGCACTAGCGGGGGGAGCAATGAGCAGTTCTTC. Protein sequence: CSARARTSGGSNEQFF. V and J are TRBV20-1 and TRBJ2-1; 12 bases are shared with TRBD2. The CDR3 contains 16 residues. From germline, CDR1 is DFQATT and CDR2 SNEGSKA (reference sequence). Unmatched junction bases numbered 7, after V lost 1 base and J lost 6 bases.

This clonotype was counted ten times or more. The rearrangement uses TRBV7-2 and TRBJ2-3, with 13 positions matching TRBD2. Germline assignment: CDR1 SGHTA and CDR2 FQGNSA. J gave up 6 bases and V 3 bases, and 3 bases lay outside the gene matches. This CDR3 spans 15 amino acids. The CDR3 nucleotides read TGTGCCAGCAGCTTCCGGACTAGCGGGAGTGATACGCAGTATTTT. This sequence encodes CASSFRTSGSDTQYF.

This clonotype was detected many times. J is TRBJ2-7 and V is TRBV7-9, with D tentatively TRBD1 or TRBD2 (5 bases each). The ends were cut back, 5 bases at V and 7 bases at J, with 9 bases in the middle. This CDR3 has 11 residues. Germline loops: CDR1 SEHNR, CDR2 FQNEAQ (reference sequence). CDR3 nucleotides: TGTGCCAGCAGCCGAGGGGTGGAGCAGTACTTC. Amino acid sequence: CASSRGVEQYF.

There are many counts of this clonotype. CDR3 nucleotide sequence: TGTGCCATCAGACGGCTAGCGGGGGAAACAGATACGCAGTATTTT. It yields the protein CAIRRLAGETDTQYF. V is TRBV10-3 and J is TRBJ2-3, with 10 nucleotides matching TRBD2. Looked up from germline, CDR1 is ENHRY and CDR2 is SYGVKD. The J segment lost 3 bases and the V segment lost 6 bases, leaving 6 bases of the junction unmatched. This CDR3 is built from 15 residues.

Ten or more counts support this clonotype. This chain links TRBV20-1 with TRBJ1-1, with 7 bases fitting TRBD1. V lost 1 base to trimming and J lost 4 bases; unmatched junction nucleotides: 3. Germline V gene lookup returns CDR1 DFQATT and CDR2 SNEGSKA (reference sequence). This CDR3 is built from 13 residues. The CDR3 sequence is CSARGQGGTEAFF. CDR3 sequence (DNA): TGCAGTGCTAGAGGACAGGGAGGCACTGAAGCTTTCTTT.

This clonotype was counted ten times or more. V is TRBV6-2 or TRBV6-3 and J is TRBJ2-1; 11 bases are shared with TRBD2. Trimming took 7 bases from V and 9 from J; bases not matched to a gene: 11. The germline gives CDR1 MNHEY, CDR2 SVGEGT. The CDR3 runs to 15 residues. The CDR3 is CASTRDLAGGSEQFF. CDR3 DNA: TGTGCCAGCACCCGGGACCTAGCGGGAGGAAGTGAGCAGTTCTTC.